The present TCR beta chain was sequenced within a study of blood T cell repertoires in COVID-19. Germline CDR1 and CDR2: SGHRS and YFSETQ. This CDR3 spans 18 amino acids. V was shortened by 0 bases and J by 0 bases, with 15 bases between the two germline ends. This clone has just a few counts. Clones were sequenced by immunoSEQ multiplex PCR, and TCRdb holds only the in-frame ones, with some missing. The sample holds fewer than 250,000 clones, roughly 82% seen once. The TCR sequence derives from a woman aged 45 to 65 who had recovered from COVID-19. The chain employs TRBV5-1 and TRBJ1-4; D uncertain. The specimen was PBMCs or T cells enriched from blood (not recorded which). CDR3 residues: CASSLEAGWEATNEKLFF. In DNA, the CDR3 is TGCGCCAGCAGCTTGGAGGCGGGGTGGGAAGCAACTAATGAAAAACTGTTTTTT. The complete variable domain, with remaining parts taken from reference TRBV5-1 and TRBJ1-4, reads KAGVTQTPRYLIKTRGQQVTLSCSPISGHRSVSWYQQTPGQGLQFLFEYFSETQRNKGNFPGRFSGRQFSNSRSEMNVSTLELGDSALYLCASSLEAGWEATNEKLFFGSGTQLSVL.